This TCR beta chain derives from a study of T cell responses to AZD1222 COVID-19 vaccine. About the research overall: Recipients boosted at about 4 weeks or about 12 weeks are pooled. The study's findings and limits: Baseline seropositives among AZD1222 recipients totaled only six or seven. Dominant at 160-218 and 743-854, vaccine-associated CD4 TCRs also spanned spike. After two AZD1222 doses, spike-specific TCR breadth and depth rose versus day 0.

V was pared by 4 bases and J by 3 bases, with 12 bases between. The length of the CDR3 is 14 residues. Per germline, CDR1 ENHRY and CDR2 SYGVKD. The table came from immunoSEQ multiplex PCR; TCRdb's copy has only in-frame clones and leaves some out. The sample consists of some 120,000 clones, approximately 93% of them appearing once. Concerning this clone itself: Antigen unknown.

The rearrangement joins TRBV10-3 to TRBJ1-1, with D possibly TRBD1 on 5 matching bases. The sequenced sample was peripheral blood, obtained on day 0 of AZD1222 vaccination. This clonotype was obtained from an adult in good health. Written as DNA, the CDR3 is TGTGCCATCAGTGGTTCGGGGCAGTACACTGAAGCTTTCTTT. Translating it yields CAISGSGQYTEAFF.